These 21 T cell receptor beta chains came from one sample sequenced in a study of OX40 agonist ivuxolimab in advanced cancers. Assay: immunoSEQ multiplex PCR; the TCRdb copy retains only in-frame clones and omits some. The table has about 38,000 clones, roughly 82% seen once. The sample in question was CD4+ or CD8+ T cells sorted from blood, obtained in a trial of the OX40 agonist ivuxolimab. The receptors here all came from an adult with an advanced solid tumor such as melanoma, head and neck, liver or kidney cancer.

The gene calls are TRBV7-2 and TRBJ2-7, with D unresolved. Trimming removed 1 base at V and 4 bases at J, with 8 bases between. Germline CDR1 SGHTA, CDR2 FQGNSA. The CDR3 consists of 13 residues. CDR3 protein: CASSLVISYEQYF. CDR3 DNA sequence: TGTGCCAGCAGCTTAGTGATCTCGTACGAGCAGTACTTC.

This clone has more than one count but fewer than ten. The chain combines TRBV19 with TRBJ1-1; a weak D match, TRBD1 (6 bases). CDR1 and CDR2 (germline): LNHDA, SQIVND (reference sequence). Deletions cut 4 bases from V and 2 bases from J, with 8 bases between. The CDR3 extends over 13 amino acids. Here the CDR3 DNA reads TGTGCCAGTAGTACGACAGGAAACACTGAAGCTTTCTTT. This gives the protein CASSTTGNTEAFF.

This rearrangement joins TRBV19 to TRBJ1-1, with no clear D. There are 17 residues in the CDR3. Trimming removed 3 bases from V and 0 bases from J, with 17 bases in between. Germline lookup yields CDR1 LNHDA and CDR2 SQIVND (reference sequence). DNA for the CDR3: TGTGCCAGTAGTATGTGGGTAAGTGGTGATTTGAACACTGAAGCTTTCTTT. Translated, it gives CASSMWVSGDLNTEAFF.

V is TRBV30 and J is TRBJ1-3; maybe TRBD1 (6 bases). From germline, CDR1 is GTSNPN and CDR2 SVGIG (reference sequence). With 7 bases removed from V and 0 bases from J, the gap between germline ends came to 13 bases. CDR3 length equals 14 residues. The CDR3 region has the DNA TGTGCCTTAGAGGGGGGTTACTCTGGAAACACCATATATTTT. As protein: CALEGGYSGNTIYF.

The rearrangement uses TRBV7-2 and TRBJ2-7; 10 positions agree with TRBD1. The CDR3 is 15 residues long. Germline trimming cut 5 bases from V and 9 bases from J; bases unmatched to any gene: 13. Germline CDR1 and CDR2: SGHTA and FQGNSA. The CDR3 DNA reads TGTGCCAGCAGCCCTGCCGGGACAGGGGTCTCTTTGCAGTACTTC. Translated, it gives CASSPAGTGVSLQYF.

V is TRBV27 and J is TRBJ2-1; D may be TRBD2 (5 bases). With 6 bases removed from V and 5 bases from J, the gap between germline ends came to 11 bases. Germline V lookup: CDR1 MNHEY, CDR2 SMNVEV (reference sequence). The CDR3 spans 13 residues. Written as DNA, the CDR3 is TGTGCCAGCAGAGCCGGGGTCCACAATGAGCAGTTCTTC. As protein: CASRAGVHNEQFF.

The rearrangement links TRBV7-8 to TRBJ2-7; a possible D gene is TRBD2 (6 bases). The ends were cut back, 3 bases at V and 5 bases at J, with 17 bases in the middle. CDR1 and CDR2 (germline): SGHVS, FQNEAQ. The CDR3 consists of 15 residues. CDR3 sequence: CASSFIRESGNEQYF. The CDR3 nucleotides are TGTGCCAGCAGCTTTATCCGGGAGTCGGGGAACGAGCAGTACTTC.

The CDR3 DNA reads TGCGCCAGCAGCTTAAACAGTAACACCGGGGAGCTGTTTTTT. Protein product: CASSLNSNTGELFF. This rearrangement joins TRBV5-1 to TRBJ2-2; D unresolved. Germline CDR1 and CDR2: SGHRS and YFSETQ. The CDR3 length is 14 residues. The ends were cut back, 2 bases at V and 2 bases at J, with 7 bases in the middle.

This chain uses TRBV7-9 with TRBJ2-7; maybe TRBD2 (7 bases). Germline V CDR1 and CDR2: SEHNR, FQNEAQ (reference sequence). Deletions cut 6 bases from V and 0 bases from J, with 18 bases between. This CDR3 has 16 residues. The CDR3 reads CASSLGGAGSSYEQYF. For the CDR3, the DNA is TGTGCCAGCAGTCTAGGGGGAGCGGGGAGCTCCTACGAGCAGTACTTC.

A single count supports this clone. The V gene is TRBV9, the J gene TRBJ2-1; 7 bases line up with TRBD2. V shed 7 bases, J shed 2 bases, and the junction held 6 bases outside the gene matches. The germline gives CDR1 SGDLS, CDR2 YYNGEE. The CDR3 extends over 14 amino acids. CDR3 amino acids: CASEREDAYNEQFF. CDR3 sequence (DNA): TGTGCCAGCGAACGGGAGGACGCCTACAATGAGCAGTTCTTC.

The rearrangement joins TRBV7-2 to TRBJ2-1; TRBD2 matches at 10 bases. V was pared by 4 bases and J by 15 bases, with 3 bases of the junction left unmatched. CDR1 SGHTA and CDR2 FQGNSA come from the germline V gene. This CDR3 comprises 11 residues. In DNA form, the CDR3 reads TGTGCCAGCAGCTCGGGACTAGCGCGGTTCTTC. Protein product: CASSSGLARFF.

The CDR3: CAWSLGQLNQPQHF. The CDR3 DNA reads TGTGCCTGGAGCCTGGGACAGCTTAATCAGCCCCAGCATTTT. This chain links TRBV30 with TRBJ1-5; 7 nucleotides align to TRBD1. The germline V gene encodes CDR1 GTSNPN and CDR2 SVGIG (reference sequence). V lost 3 bases and J lost 4; bases outside the gene matches: 6. There are 14 residues in the CDR3.

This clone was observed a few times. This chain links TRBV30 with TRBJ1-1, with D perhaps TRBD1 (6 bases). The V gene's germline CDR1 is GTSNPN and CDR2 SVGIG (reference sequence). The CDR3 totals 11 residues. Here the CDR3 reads CAGRGNTEAFF. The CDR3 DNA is TGTGCGGGCAGGGGGAACACTGAAGCTTTCTTT.

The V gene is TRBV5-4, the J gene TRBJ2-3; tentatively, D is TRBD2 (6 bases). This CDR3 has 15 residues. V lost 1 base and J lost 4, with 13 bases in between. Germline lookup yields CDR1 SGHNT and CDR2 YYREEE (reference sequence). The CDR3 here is CASSLWGSGADTQYF. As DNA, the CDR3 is TGTGCCAGCAGCTTGTGGGGTAGCGGCGCAGATACGCAGTATTTT.

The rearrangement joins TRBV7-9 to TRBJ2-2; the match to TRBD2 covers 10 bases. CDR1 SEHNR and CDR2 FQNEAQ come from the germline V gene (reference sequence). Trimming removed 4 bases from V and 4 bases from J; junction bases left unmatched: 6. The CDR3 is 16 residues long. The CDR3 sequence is CASSSSGRFSTGELFF. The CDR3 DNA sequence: TGTGCCAGCAGCTCTAGCGGGAGATTTAGCACCGGGGAGCTGTTTTTT.

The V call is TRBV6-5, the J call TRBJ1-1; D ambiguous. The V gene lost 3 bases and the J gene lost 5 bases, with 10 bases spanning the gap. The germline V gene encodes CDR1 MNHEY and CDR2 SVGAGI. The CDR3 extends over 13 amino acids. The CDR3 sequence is CASSYVGETEAFF. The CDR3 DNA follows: TGTGCCAGCAGTTATGTTGGGGAAACTGAAGCTTTCTTT.

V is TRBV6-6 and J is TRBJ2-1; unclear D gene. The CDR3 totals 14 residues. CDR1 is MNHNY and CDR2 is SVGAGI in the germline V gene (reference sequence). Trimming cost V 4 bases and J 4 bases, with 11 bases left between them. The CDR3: CASSFPTQYNEQFF. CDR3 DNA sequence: TGTGCCAGCAGTTTCCCAACTCAATACAATGAGCAGTTCTTC.

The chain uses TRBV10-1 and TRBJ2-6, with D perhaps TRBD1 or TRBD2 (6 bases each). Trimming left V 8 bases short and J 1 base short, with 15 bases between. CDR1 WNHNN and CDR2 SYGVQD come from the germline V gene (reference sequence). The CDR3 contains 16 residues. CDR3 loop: CASDGQGRSGANVLTF. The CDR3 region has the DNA TGCGCCAGCGATGGCCAGGGGAGGTCTGGGGCCAACGTCCTGACTTTC.

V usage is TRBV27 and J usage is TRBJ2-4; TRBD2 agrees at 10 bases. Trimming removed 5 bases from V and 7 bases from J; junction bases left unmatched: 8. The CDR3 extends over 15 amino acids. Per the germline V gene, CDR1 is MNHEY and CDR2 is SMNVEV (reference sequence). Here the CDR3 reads CASSHLAGVWNIQYF. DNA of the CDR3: TGTGCCAGCAGTCACCTAGCGGGAGTGTGGAACATTCAGTACTTC.

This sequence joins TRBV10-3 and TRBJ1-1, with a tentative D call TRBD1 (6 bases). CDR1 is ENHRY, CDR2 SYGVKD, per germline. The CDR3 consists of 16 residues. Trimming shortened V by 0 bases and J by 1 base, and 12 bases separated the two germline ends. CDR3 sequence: CAISESTGGRNTEAFF. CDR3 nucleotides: TGTGCCATCAGTGAGTCGACCGGGGGGCGGAACACTGAAGCTTTCTTT.

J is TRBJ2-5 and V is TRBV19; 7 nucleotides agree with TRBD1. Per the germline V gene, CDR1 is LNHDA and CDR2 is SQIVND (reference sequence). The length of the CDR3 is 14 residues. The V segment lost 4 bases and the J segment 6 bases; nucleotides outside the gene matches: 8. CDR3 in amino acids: CASSTATGMKTQYF. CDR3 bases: TGTGCCAGTAGTACTGCGACAGGGATGAAGACCCAGTACTTC.